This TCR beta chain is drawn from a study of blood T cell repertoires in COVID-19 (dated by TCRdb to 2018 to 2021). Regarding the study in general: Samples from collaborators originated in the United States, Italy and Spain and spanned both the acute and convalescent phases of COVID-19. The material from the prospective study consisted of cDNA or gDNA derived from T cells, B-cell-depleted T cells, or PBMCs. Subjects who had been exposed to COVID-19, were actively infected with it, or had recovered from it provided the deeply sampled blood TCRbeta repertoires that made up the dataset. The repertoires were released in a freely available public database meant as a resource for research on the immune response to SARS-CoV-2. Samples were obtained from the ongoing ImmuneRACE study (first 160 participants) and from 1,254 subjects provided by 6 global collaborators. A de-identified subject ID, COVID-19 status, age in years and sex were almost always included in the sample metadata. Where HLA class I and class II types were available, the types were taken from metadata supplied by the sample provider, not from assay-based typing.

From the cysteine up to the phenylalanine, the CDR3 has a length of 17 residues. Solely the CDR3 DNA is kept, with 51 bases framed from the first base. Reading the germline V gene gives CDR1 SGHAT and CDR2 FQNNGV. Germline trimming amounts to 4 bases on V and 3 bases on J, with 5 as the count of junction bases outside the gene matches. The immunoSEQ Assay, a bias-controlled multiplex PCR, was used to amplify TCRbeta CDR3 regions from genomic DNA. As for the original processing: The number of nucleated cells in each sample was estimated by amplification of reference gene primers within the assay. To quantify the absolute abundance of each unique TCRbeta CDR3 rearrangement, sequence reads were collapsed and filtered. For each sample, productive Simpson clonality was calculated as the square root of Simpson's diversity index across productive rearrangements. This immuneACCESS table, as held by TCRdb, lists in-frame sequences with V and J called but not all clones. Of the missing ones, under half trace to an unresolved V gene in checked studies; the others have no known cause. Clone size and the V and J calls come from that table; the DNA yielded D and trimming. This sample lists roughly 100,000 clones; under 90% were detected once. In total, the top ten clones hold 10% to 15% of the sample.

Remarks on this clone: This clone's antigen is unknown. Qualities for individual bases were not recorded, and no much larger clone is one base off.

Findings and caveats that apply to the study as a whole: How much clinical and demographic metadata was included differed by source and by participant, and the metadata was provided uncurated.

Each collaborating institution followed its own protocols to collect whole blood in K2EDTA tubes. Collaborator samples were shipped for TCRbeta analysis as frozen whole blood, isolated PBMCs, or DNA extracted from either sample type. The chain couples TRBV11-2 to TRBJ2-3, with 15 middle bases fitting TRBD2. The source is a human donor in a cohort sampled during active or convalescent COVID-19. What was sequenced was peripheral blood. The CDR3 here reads CASSSIGLAGGTDTQYF. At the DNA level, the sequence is TGTGCCAGCAGCTCCATCGGACTAGCGGGGGGGACAGATACGCAGTATTTT.